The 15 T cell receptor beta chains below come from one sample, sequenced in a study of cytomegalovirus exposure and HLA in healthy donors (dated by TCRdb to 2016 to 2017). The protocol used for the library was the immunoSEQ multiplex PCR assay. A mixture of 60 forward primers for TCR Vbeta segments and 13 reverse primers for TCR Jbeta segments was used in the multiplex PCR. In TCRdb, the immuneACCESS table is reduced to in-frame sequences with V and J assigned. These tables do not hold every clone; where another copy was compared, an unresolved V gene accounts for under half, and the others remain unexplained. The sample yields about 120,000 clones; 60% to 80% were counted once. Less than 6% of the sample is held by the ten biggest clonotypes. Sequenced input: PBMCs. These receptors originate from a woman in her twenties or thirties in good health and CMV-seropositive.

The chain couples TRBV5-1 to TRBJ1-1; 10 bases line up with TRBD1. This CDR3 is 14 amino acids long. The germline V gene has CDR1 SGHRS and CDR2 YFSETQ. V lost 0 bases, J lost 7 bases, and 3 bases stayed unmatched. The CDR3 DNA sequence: TGCGCCAGCAGCTTGGGGGGGACAGGGGATGAAGCTTTCTTT. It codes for CASSLGGTGDEAFF.

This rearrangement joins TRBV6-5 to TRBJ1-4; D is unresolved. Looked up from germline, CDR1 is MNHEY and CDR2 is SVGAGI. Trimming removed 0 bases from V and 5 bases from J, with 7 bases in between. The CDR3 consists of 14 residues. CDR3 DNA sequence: TGTGCCAGCAGTTACTCCGGACTCAATGAAAAACTGTTTTTT. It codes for CASSYSGLNEKLFF.

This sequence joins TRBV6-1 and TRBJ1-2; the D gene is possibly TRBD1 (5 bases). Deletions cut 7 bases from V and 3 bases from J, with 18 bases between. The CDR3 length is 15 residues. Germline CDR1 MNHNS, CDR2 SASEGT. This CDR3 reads CASTSGVGAYYGYTF. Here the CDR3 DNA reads TGTGCCAGCACCTCAGGTGTTGGGGCGTACTATGGCTACACCTTC.

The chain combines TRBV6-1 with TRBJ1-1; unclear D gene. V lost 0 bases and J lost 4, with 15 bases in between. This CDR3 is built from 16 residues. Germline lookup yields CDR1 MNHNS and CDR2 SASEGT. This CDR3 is CASSEALPISGTEAFF. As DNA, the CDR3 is TGTGCCAGCAGTGAAGCTCTTCCCATCTCCGGCACTGAAGCTTTCTTT.

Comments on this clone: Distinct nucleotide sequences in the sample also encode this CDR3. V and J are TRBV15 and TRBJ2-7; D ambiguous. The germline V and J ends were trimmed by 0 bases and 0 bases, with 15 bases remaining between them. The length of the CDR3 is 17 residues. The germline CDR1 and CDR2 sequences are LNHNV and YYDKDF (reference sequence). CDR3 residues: CATSRDRLGLTSYEQYF. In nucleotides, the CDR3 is TGTGCCACCAGCAGAGATAGGTTGGGCCTGACCTCCTACGAGCAGTACTTC.

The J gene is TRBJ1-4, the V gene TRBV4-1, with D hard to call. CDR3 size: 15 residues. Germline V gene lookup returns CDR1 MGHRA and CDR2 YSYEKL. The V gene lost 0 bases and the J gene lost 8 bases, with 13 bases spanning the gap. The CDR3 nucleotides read TGCGCCAGCAGCCAAGAATCCGGGGATGAGGAAAAACTGTTTTTT. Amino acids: CASSQESGDEEKLFF.

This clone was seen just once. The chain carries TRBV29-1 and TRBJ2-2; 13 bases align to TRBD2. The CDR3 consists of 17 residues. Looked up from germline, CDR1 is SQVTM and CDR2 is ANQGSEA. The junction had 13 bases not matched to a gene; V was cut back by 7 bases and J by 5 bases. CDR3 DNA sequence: TGCAGCGCCAGGGGAACTAGCGGGGGGGCCCAAACCGGGGAGCTGTTTTTT. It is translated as CSARGTSGGAQTGELFF.

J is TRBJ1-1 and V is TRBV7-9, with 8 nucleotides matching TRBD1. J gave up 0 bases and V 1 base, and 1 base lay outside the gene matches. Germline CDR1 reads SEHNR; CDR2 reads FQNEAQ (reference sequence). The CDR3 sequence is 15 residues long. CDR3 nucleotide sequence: TGTGCCAGCAGCTTAGGGACAGGGTTGAACACTGAAGCTTTCTTT. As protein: CASSLGTGLNTEAFF.

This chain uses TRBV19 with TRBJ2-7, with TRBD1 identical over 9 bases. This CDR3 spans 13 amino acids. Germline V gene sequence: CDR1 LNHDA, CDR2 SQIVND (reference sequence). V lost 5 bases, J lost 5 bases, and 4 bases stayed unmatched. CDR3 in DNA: TGTGCCAGTAGTCGAACAGGGGGCCACGAGCAGTACTTC. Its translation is CASSRTGGHEQYF.

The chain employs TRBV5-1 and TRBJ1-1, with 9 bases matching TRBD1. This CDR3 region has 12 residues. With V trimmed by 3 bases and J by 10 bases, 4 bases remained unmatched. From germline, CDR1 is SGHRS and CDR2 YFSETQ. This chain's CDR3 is CASSSGQGAAFF. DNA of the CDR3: TGCGCCAGCAGCTCGGGACAGGGAGCAGCTTTCTTT.

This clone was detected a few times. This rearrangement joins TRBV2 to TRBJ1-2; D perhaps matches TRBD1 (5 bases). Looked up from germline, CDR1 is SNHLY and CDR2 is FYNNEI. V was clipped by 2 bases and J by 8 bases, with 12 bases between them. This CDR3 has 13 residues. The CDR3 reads CASSESQRGGYTF. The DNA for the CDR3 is TGTGCCAGCAGTGAAAGTCAGCGGGGCGGCTACACCTTC.

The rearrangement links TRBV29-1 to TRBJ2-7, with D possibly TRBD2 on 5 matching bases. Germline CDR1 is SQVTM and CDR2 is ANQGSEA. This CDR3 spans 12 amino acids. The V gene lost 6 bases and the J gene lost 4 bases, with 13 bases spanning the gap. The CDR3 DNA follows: TGCAGCGTCGCAGAGGGTCTTTACGAGCAGTACTTC. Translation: CSVAEGLYEQYF.

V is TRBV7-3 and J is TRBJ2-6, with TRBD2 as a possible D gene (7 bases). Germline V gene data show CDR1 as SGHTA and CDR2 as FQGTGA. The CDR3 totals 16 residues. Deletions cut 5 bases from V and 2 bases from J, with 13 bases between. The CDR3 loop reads CASSPGGGAGANVLTF. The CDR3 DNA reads TGTGCCAGCAGCCCCGGAGGGGGGGCTGGGGCCAACGTCCTGACTTTC.

For the CDR3, the DNA is TGCGCCAGCAGCCAAGGATCGCCCGGGGGTAGCTACGAGCAGTACTTC. It is translated as CASSQGSPGGSYEQYF. V gene TRBV4-1 combines with J gene TRBJ2-7, with D possibly being TRBD2 (6 bases). The germline V gene encodes CDR1 MGHRA and CDR2 YSYEKL. V was pared by 1 base and J by 3 bases, with 16 bases between. The CDR3 totals 16 residues.

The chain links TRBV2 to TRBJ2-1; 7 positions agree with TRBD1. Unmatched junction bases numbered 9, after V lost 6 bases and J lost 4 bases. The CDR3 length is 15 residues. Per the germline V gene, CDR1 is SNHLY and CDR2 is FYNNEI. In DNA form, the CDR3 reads TGTGCCAGCAGCAGAGAACAGGGGACGTACAATGAGCAGTTCTTC. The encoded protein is CASSREQGTYNEQFF.